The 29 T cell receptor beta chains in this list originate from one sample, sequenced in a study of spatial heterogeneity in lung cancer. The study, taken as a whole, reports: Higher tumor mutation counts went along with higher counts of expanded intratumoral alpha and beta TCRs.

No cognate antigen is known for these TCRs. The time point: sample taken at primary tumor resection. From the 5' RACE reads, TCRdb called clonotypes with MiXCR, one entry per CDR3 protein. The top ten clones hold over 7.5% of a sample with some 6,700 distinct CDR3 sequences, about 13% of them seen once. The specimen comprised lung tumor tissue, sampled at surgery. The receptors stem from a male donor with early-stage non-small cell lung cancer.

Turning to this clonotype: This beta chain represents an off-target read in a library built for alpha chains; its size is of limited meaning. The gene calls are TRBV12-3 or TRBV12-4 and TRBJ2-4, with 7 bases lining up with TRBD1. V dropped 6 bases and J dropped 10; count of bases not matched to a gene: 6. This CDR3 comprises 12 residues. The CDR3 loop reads CASSPDRAIQYF. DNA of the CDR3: TGTGCCAGCAGCCCTGACAGGGCTATTCAGTACTTC.

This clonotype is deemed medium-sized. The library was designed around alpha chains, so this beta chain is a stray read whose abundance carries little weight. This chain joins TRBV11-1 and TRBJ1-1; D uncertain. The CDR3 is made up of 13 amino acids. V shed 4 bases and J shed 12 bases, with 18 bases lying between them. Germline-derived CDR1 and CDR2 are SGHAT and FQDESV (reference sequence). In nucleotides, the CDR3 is TGTGCCAGCAGCTCAGGAGCGTTAAGAGTGACTTTCTTT. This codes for CASSSGALRVTFF.

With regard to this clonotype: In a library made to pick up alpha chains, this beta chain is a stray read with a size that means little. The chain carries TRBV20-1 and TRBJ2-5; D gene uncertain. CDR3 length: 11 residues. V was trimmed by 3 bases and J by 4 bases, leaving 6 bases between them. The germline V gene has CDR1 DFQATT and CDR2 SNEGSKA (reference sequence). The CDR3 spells CSARVGETQYF. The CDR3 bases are TGCAGTGCTAGGGTAGGAGAGACCCAGTACTTC.

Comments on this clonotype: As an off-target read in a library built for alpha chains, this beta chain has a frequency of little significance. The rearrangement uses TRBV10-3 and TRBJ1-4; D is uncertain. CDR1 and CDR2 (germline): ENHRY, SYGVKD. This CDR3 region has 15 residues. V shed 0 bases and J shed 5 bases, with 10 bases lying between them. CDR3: CAISESGSKNEKLFF. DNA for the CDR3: TGTGCCATCAGTGAGTCGGGCAGCAAAAATGAAAAACTGTTTTTT.

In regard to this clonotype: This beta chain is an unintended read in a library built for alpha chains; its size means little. The CDR3 coding sequence is TGTGCCAGCAGCTCGTACTACACAGATACGCAGTATTTT. Encoded protein: CASSSYYTDTQYF. This chain joins TRBV7-2 and TRBJ2-3; D uncertain. The V end was cut by 4 bases, the J end by 2 bases, with 7 bases between. Germline loops: CDR1 SGHTA, CDR2 FQGNSA. The CDR3 runs 13 residues.

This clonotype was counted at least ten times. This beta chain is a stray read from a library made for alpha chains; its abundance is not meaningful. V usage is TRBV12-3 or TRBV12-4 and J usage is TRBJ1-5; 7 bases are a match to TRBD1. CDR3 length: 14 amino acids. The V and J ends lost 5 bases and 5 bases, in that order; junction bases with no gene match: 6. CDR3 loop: CASSVDRVHQPQHF. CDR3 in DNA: TGTGCCAGCAGTGTTGACAGGGTTCATCAGCCCCAGCATTTT.

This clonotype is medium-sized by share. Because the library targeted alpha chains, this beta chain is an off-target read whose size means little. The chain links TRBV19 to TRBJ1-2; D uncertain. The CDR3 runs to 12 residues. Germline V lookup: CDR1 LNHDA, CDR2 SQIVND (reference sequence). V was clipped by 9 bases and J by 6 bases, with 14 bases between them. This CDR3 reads CASIGPADGYTF. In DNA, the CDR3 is TGTGCCAGCATCGGTCCGGCGGATGGCTACACCTTC.

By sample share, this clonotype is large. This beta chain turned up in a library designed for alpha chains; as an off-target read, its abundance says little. CDR3 sequence (DNA): TGCAGTGCTCAGCGGGAGAAGAGTCAGCCCCAGCATTTT. As protein: CSAQREKSQPQHF. The chain recombines TRBV20-1 with TRBJ1-5; unclear D gene. This CDR3 is built from 13 residues. The V gene's germline CDR1 is DFQATT and CDR2 SNEGSKA (reference sequence). V was trimmed by 5 bases and J by 6 bases, leaving 14 bases between them.

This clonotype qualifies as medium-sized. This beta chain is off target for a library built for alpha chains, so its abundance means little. CDR3 DNA: TGTGCCATCAGTCCACAGGGTTATGAGCAGTTCTTC. It encodes CAISPQGYEQFF. The rearrangement joins TRBV10-3 to TRBJ2-1, with a weak D call TRBD1 (6 bases). The V end lost 5 bases, the J end lost 8 bases, and 10 bases lay between the germline ends. CDR1 and CDR2 (germline): ENHRY, SYGVKD. The CDR3 spans 12 residues.

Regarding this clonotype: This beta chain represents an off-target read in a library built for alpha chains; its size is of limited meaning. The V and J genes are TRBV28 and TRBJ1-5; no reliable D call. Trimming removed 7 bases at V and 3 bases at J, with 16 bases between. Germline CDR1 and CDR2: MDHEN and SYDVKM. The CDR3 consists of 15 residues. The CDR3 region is CASTSGPLNNQPQHF. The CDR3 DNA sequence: TGTGCCAGCACCAGTGGTCCATTAAACAATCAGCCCCAGCATTTT.

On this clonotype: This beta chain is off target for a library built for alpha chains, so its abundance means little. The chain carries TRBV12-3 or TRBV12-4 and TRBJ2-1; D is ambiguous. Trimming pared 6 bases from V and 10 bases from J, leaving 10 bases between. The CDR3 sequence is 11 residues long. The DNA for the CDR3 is TGTGCCAGCAGATCTCCCGGAGAGCAGTTCTTC. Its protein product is CASRSPGEQFF.

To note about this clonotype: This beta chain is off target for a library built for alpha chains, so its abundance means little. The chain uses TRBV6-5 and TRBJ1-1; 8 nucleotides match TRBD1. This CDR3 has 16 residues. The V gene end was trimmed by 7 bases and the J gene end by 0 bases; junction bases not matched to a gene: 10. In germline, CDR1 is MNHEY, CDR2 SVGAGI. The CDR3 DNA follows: TGTGCCAGCAAAAACCCTCAGGGGGCCCTGAACACTGAAGCTTTCTTT. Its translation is CASKNPQGALNTEAFF.

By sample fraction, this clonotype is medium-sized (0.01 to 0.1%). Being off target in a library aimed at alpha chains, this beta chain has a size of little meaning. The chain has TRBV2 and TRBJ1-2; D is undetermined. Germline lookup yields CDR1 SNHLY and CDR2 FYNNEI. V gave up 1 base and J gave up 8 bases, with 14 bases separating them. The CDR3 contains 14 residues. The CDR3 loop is CASSEVTAPMGYTF. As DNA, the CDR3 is TGTGCCAGCAGTGAAGTAACGGCCCCTATGGGCTACACCTTC.

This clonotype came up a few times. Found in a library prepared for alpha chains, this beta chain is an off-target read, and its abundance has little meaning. The CDR3: CASSSLSGSYNEQFF. The CDR3 nucleotides read TGTGCCAGCAGCTCTCTTAGCGGGAGCTACAATGAGCAGTTCTTC. The rearrangement joins TRBV7-2 to TRBJ2-1; TRBD2 aligns across 9 bases. Germline V gene sequence: CDR1 SGHTA, CDR2 FQGNSA. V gave up 4 bases and J gave up 3 bases; unmatched junction bases: 4. The CDR3 is 15 amino acids.

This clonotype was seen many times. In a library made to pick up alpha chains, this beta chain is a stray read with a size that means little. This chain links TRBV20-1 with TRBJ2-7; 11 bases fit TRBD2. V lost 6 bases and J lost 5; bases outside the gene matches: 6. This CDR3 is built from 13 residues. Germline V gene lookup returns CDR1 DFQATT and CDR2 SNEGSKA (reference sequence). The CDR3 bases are TGCAGTGCCGAGAGGGGACTAGCGGACGAGCAGTACTTC. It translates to CSAERGLADEQYF.

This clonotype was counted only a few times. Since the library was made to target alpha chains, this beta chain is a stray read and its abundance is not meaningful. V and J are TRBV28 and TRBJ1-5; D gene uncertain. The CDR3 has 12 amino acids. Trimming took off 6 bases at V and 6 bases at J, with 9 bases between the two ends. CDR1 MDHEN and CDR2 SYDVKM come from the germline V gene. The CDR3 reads CASRVGSQPQHF. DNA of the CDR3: TGTGCCAGCAGGGTGGGTAGTCAGCCCCAGCATTTT.

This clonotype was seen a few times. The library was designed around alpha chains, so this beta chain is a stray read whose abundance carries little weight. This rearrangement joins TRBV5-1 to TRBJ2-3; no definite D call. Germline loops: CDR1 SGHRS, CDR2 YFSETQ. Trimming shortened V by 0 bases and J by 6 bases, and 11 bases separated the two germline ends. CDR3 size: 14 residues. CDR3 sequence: CASSLGQVADTQYF. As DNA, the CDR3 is TGCGCCAGCAGCTTGGGGCAGGTGGCGGATACGCAGTATTTT. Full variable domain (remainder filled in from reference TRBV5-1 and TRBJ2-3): KAGVTQTPRYLIKTRGQQVTLSCSPISGHRSVSWYQQTPGQGLQFLFEYFSETQRNKGNFPGRFSGRQFSNSRSEMNVSTLELGDSALYLCASSLGQVADTQYFGPGTRLTVL.

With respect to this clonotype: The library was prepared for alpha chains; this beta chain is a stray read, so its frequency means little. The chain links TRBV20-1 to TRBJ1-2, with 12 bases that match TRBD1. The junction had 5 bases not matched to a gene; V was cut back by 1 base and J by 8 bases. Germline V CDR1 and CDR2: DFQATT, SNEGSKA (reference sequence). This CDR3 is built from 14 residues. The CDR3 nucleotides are TGCAGTGCTAGAGCGACCGGGACAGGGGGCGGCTACACCTTC. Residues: CSARATGTGGGYTF.

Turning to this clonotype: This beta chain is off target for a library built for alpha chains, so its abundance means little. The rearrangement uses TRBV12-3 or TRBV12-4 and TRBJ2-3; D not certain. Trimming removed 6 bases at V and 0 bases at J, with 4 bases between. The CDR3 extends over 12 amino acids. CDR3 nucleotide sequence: TGTGCCAGCAGCTATAGCACAGATACGCAGTATTTT. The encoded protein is CASSYSTDTQYF.

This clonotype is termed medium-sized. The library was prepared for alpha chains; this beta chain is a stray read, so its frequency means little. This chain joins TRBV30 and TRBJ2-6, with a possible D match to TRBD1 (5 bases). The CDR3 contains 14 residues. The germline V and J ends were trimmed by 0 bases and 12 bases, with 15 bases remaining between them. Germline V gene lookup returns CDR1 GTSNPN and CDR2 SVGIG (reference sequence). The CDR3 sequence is CAWSVKQDPGVLTF. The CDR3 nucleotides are TGTGCCTGGAGTGTTAAACAGGACCCTGGCGTCCTGACTTTC.

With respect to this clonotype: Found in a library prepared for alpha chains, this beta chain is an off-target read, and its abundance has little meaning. This CDR3 is CAISLRGGLSTEAFF. The CDR3 DNA is TGTGCCATCAGCCTCCGGGGGGGCTTGAGCACTGAAGCTTTCTTT. The chain uses TRBV10-3 and TRBJ1-1; tentatively, D is TRBD1 (6 bases). Per germline, CDR1 ENHRY and CDR2 SYGVKD. With 6 bases removed from V and 4 bases from J, the gap between germline ends came to 18 bases. The CDR3 has 15 amino acids.

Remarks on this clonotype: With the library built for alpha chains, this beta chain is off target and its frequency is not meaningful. CDR3 DNA sequence: TGTGCCATCAGTGAGCCCAATCCGGGGGGGAACACTGAAGCTTTCTTT. Its translation: CAISEPNPGGNTEAFF. This chain links TRBV10-3 with TRBJ1-1; possible D gene TRBD1, 5 bases. Germline assignment: CDR1 ENHRY and CDR2 SYGVKD. Trimming stripped 2 bases from V and 1 base from J, with 14 bases between. This CDR3 is built from 16 residues.

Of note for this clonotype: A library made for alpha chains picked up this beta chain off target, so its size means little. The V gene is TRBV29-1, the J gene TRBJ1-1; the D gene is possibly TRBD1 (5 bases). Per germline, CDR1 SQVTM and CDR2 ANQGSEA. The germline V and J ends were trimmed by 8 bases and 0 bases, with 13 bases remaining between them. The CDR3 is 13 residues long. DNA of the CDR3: TGCAGCCCACGACAGAGTATGAACACTGAAGCTTTCTTT. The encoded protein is CSPRQSMNTEAFF. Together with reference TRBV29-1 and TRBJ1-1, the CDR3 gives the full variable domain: SAVISQKPSRDICQRGTSLTIQCQVDSQVTMMFWYRQQPGQSLTLIATANQGSEATYESGFVIDKFPISRPNLTFSTLTVSNMSPEDSSIYLCSPRQSMNTEAFFGQGTRLTVV.

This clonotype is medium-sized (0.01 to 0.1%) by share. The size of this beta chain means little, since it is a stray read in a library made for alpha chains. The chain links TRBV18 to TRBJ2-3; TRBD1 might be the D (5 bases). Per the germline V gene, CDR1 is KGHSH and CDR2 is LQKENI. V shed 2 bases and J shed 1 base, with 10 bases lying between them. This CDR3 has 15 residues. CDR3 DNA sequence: TGTGCCAGCTCACCAGACAGTTGGGGCACAGATACGCAGTATTTT. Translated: CASSPDSWGTDTQYF.

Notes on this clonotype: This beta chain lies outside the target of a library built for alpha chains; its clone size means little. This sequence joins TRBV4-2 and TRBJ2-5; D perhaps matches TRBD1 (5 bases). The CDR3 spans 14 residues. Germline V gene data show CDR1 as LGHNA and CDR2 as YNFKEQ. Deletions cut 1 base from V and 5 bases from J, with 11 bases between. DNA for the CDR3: TGTGCCAGCAGCCAAGCTACAGGTTACGAGACCCAGTACTTC. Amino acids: CASSQATGYETQYF.

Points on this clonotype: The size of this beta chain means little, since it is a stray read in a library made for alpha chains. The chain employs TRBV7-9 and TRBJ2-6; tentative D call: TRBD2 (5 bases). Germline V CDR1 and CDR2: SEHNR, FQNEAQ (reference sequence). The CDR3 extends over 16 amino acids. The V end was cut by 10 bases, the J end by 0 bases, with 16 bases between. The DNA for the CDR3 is TGTGCCACTTCTGACTACGGGCACTCTGGGGCCAACGTCCTGACTTTC. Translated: CATSDYGHSGANVLTF.

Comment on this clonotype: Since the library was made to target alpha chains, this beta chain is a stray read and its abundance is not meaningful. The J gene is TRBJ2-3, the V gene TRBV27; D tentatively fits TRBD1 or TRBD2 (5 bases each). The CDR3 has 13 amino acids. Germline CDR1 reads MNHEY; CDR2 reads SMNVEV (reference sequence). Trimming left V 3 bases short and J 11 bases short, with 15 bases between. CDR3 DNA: TGTGCCAGCAGTTTGCGAGGGGATATGGTGCAGTATTTT. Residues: CASSLRGDMVQYF.

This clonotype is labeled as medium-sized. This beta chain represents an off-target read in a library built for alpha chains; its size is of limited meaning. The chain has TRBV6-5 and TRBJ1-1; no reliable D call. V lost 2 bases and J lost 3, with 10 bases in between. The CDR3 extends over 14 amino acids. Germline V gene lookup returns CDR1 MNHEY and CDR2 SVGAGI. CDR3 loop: CASSYGSRYTEAFF. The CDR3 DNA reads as TGTGCCAGCAGTTACGGCTCGCGGTACACTGAAGCTTTCTTT.

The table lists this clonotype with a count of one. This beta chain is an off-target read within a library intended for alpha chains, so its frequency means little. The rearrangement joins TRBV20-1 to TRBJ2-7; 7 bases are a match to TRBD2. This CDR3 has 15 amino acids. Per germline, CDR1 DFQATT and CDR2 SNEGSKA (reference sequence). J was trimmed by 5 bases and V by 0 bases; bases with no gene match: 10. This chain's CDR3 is CSARDLRAGINEQYF. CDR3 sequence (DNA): TGCAGTGCTAGAGATCTCCGAGCGGGGATCAACGAGCAGTACTTC.